Below are 28 T cell receptor beta chains sequenced from a single sample in a study of cytomegalovirus exposure and HLA in healthy donors. PCR used 60 Vbeta primers and 13 Jbeta primers. The table came from immunoSEQ multiplex PCR; TCRdb's copy has only in-frame clones and leaves some out. The repertoire holds roughly 220,000 clones, with roughly three quarters as singletons. Sequences were obtained from PBMCs. Every receptor here comes from a man aged 45-65 years in good health and CMV-seronegative.

The chain links TRBV13 to TRBJ1-2; D ambiguous. Deletions cut 1 base from V and 5 bases from J, with 8 bases between. Germline loops: CDR1 PRHDT, CDR2 FYEKMQ (reference sequence). The CDR3 has 13 residues. Here the CDR3 reads CASSLVATYGYTF. In nucleotides, the CDR3 is TGTGCCAGCAGCTTAGTAGCCACGTATGGCTACACCTTC.

This chain connects TRBV5-6 to TRBJ1-2, with 7 positions matching TRBD1. Losses at the gene ends were 0 bases for V and 3 bases for J; bases not matched to a gene: 8. This CDR3 region has 16 residues. Germline V gene lookup returns CDR1 SGHDT and CDR2 YYEEEE. CDR3 sequence (DNA): TGTGCCAGCAGCTTGGGACAGGGAAAGTTCGACTATGGCTACACCTTC. The encoded protein is CASSLGQGKFDYGYTF.

The rearrangement joins TRBV27 to TRBJ2-5; D possibly corresponds to TRBD1 (6 bases). With 3 bases removed from V and 4 bases from J, the gap between germline ends came to 12 bases. The germline V gene has CDR1 MNHEY and CDR2 SMNVEV (reference sequence). The CDR3 spans 14 residues. CDR3 region: CASSFQGIGETQYF. The CDR3 bases are TGTGCCAGCAGTTTCCAGGGGATCGGAGAGACCCAGTACTTC.

Only a few counts were recorded for this clone. J is TRBJ1-1 and V is TRBV6-1; D gene ambiguous. V was shortened by 1 base and J by 2 bases, with 11 bases between the two germline ends. This CDR3 comprises 15 residues. Germline CDR1 reads MNHNS; CDR2 reads SASEGT. The chain's CDR3 is CASSEGISGNTEAFF. For the CDR3, the DNA is TGTGCCAGCAGTGAAGGAATTAGCGGAAACACTGAAGCTTTCTTT.

The V and J genes are TRBV5-5 and TRBJ2-7; TRBD1 might be the D (5 bases). The germline gives CDR1 SGHKS, CDR2 YYEKEE (reference sequence). The CDR3 extends over 13 amino acids. V gave up 0 bases and J gave up 7 bases, with 11 bases separating them. In DNA form, the CDR3 reads TGTGCCAGCAGCTTGGGGACACCGTGGGAGCAGTACTTC. This gives the protein CASSLGTPWEQYF.

V gene TRBV28 combines with J gene TRBJ2-5; 7 positions match TRBD1. The J call may be incorrect, as the DNA end agrees better with TRBJ2-7. CDR1 is MDHEN, CDR2 SYDVKM, per germline. The CDR3 spans 15 residues. The CDR3 region is CASSMPGGNKYEQYF. CDR3 nucleotides: TGTGCCAGCAGTATGCCAGGGGGAAATAAGTACGAGCAGTACTTC.

The chain employs TRBV15 and TRBJ2-3; D unresolved. V was cut by 5 bases and J by 0 bases, with 12 bases left in between. CDR3 length equals 15 residues. Germline V gives CDR1 LNHNV, CDR2 YYDKDF (reference sequence). The CDR3 DNA is TGTGCCACCAGCTCCGAGTACGGGAGCACAGATACGCAGTATTTT. Protein sequence: CATSSEYGSTDTQYF.

The V gene is TRBV5-1, the J gene TRBJ1-1; D is undetermined. V was shortened by 4 bases and J by 0 bases, with 13 bases between the two germline ends. This CDR3 region has 15 residues. Germline CDR1 and CDR2: SGHRS and YFSETQ. The DNA of the CDR3 is TGCGCCAGCAGCCCGCCTGGGCTCATGAACACTGAAGCTTTCTTT. Its translation: CASSPPGLMNTEAFF. Full variable domain (outside the CDR3, taken from reference TRBV5-1 and TRBJ1-1): KAGVTQTPRYLIKTRGQQVTLSCSPISGHRSVSWYQQTPGQGLQFLFEYFSETQRNKGNFPGRFSGRQFSNSRSEMNVSTLELGDSALYLCASSPPGLMNTEAFFGQGTRLTVV.

This clone has more than one count but fewer than ten. V and J are TRBV9 and TRBJ1-1, with D unclear. Germline V gene data show CDR1 as SGDLS and CDR2 as YYNGEE. The CDR3 loop spans 16 amino acids. Trimming removed 0 bases at V and 12 bases at J, with 24 bases between. CDR3 DNA: TGTGCCAGCAGCGTAGGTTTGCCGACCTCCCCGGGTGACTCTTTCTTT. Amino acids: CASSVGLPTSPGDSFF. The full variable domain, with the rest looked up from reference TRBV9 and TRBJ1-1, is DSGVTQTPKHLITATGQRVTLRCSPRSGDLSVYWYQQSLDQGLQFLIQYYNGEERAKGNILERFSAQQFPDLHSELNLSSLELGDSALYFCASSVGLPTSPGDSFFGQGTRLTVV.

The chain carries TRBV5-1 and TRBJ2-2, with 10 nucleotides matching TRBD2. V lost 0 bases to trimming and J lost 4 bases; unmatched junction nucleotides: 3. CDR1 is SGHRS and CDR2 is YFSETQ in the germline V gene. This CDR3 comprises 16 residues. The DNA of the CDR3 is TGCGCCAGCAGCTTGGAACTAGCGGGGACCACCGGGGAGCTGTTTTTT. Residues: CASSLELAGTTGELFF.

Only a few counts were recorded for this clone. The chain combines TRBV27 with TRBJ2-7; tentatively, D is TRBD1 (5 bases). Germline CDR1 is MNHEY and CDR2 is SMNVEV (reference sequence). The length of the CDR3 is 12 residues. V was clipped by 8 bases and J by 7 bases, with 15 bases between them. The CDR3 is CASRRGFREQYF. CDR3 in DNA: TGTGCCAGCCGTAGGGGTTTCAGGGAGCAGTACTTC.

The chain links TRBV28 to TRBJ1-3, with 11 bases aligning to TRBD1. The V segment lost 7 bases and the J segment 3 bases; nucleotides outside the gene matches: 14. The CDR3 has 18 amino acids. Germline loops: CDR1 MDHEN, CDR2 SYDVKM. In DNA, the CDR3 is TGTGCCAGCACCGGCACCCTCGGACAGGGGGCAAGTGGAAACACCATATATTTT. Protein product: CASTGTLGQGASGNTIYF.

The CDR3 loop reads CATGTRYVETQYF. The CDR3 DNA sequence: TGTGCCACCGGGACTAGATATGTAGAGACCCAGTACTTC. This sequence joins TRBV28 and TRBJ2-5; 8 bases fit TRBD2. The CDR3 spans 13 residues. The V and J ends lost 10 bases and 4 bases, in that order; junction bases with no gene match: 8. From germline, CDR1 is MDHEN and CDR2 SYDVKM.

This clone was seen more than once but under ten times. The J gene is TRBJ2-7, the V gene TRBV27; D might be TRBD1 (5 bases). This CDR3 is 14 amino acids long. V dropped 5 bases and J dropped 5 bases, with 16 bases sitting between them. CDR1 is MNHEY, CDR2 SMNVEV, per germline (reference sequence). The CDR3 region is CASSGTTAPHEQYF. The CDR3, as DNA: TGTGCCAGCAGTGGCACGACAGCTCCCCACGAGCAGTACTTC.

The rearrangement joins TRBV30 to TRBJ1-6, with 7 bases matching TRBD1. The V gene's germline CDR1 is GTSNPN and CDR2 SVGIG (reference sequence). This CDR3 region has 15 residues. With 1 base clipped from V and 5 bases from J, the junction kept 5 bases outside the gene matches. The CDR3 region has the DNA TGTGCCTGGAGTGGCAAGGGACAGAATAATTCACCCCTCCACTTT. Translating gives CAWSGKGQNNSPLHF. Combining the CDR3 with reference TRBV30 and TRBJ1-6 gives the whole variable domain SQTIHQWPATLVQPVGSPLSLECTVEGTSNPNLYWYRQAAGRGLQLLFYSVGIGQISSEVPQNLSASRPQDRQFILSSKKLLLSDSGFYLCAWSGKGQNNSPLHFGNGTRLTVT.

The chain joins TRBV6-5 to TRBJ1-2; 8 nucleotides align to TRBD1. The length of the CDR3 is 13 residues. V trimming: 11 bases; J trimming: 10 bases; junction bases outside the gene matches: 15. Germline CDR1 reads MNHEY; CDR2 reads SVGAGI. Here the CDR3 DNA reads TGTGCCGGACAGGGTTGGGGGGCGCAGCCCTACACCTTC. It is translated as CAGQGWGAQPYTF.

The chain joins TRBV7-2 to TRBJ1-2, with D unclear. The length of the CDR3 is 13 residues. V was shortened by 4 bases and J by 5 bases, with 11 bases between the two germline ends. Germline V gives CDR1 SGHTA, CDR2 FQGNSA. CDR3 sequence: CASSSSREYGYTF. The CDR3 nucleotides read TGTGCCAGCAGCTCGAGCCGGGAGTATGGCTACACCTTC.

V is TRBV30 and J is TRBJ2-7, with 12 bases that match TRBD2. Trimming cost V 3 bases and J 0 bases; bases outside gene matches: 6. The CDR3 runs to 16 residues. CDR1 is GTSNPN, CDR2 SVGIG, per germline (reference sequence). The CDR3 sequence: CAWSPSGRAISYEQYF. CDR3 DNA: TGTGCCTGGAGCCCTAGCGGGAGGGCCATCTCCTACGAGCAGTACTTC.

The V and J genes are TRBV2 and TRBJ1-2; perhaps TRBD1 as D (6 bases). V was shortened by 4 bases and J by 7 bases, with 7 bases between the two germline ends. The germline V gene encodes CDR1 SNHLY and CDR2 FYNNEI. This CDR3 spans 11 amino acids. This CDR3 is CASSGTAGYTF. The CDR3 nucleotides read TGTGCCAGCAGTGGGACAGCTGGCTACACCTTC.

This chain links TRBV7-9 with TRBJ2-7; a weak D match, TRBD2 (5 bases). The CDR3 is 13 residues long. Per the germline V gene, CDR1 is SEHNR and CDR2 is FQNEAQ (reference sequence). The germline V and J ends were trimmed by 3 bases and 5 bases, with 11 bases remaining between them. The CDR3 loop is CASSFFSENEQYF. CDR3 nucleotides: TGTGCCAGCAGCTTTTTTAGCGAGAACGAGCAGTACTTC.

The chain uses TRBV7-9 and TRBJ2-2; D remains ambiguous. V lost 1 base, J lost 1 base, and 7 bases lay in between. The CDR3 is 15 amino acids. Germline CDR1 and CDR2: SEHNR and FQNEAQ (reference sequence). CDR3 DNA: TGTGCCAGCAGCTTAGAGGCAGGGAACACCGGGGAGCTGTTTTTT. This codes for CASSLEAGNTGELFF.

The chain employs TRBV7-6 and TRBJ1-1; tentatively, D is TRBD1 (5 bases). Trimming stripped 5 bases from V and 1 base from J, with 8 bases between. Germline CDR1 SGHVS, CDR2 FNYEAQ. CDR3 length equals 13 residues. In DNA form, the CDR3 reads TGTGCCAGCAGCAGCGGGACGAACACTGAAGCTTTCTTT. Translating gives CASSSGTNTEAFF.

The chain recombines TRBV18 with TRBJ2-2; D might be TRBD1 (6 bases). The CDR3 is 14 amino acids. Germline V gene sequence: CDR1 KGHSH, CDR2 LQKENI. V was trimmed by 3 bases and J by 4 bases, leaving 9 bases between them. The CDR3 sequence: CASSPDRGTGELFF. The CDR3 DNA sequence: TGTGCCAGCTCACCGGACAGAGGCACCGGGGAGCTGTTTTTT.

V gene TRBV19 combines with J gene TRBJ2-1; 8 positions match TRBD2. The V and J ends lost 2 bases and 7 bases, in that order; junction bases with no gene match: 1. The CDR3 consists of 13 residues. Germline CDR1 is LNHDA and CDR2 is SQIVND (reference sequence). CDR3 coding DNA: TGTGCCAGTAGTATACCGGGAGGGAATGAGCAGTTCTTC. Amino acid sequence: CASSIPGGNEQFF.

V usage is TRBV7-9 and J usage is TRBJ1-1; D remains unclear. CDR1 SEHNR and CDR2 FQNEAQ come from the germline V gene (reference sequence). CDR3 length: 14 residues. V dropped 6 bases and J dropped 6 bases, with 17 bases sitting between them. The DNA for the CDR3 is TGTGCCAGCAGATCCGGGATTAGCGGGGCTGAAGCTTTCTTT. Translation: CASRSGISGAEAFF.

The V and J genes are TRBV5-1 and TRBJ2-7; 9 nucleotides line up with TRBD1. The CDR3 sequence is 14 residues long. V lost 0 bases and J lost 5; bases outside the gene matches: 3. Germline CDR1 is SGHRS and CDR2 is YFSETQ. The CDR3 region is CASSLGQGVHEQYF. CDR3 coding DNA: TGCGCCAGCAGCTTGGGACAGGGGGTCCACGAGCAGTACTTC. The whole variable domain, filled in from reference TRBV5-1 and TRBJ2-7, reads KAGVTQTPRYLIKTRGQQVTLSCSPISGHRSVSWYQQTPGQGLQFLFEYFSETQRNKGNFPGRFSGRQFSNSRSEMNVSTLELGDSALYLCASSLGQGVHEQYFGPGTRLTVT.

The genes are TRBV7-9 and TRBJ1-5; the match to TRBD1 covers 8 bases. After removal of 3 bases from V and 5 bases from J, the junction contained 3 bases not matched to a gene. Germline-derived CDR1 and CDR2 are SEHNR and FQNEAQ (reference sequence). The CDR3 runs to 14 residues. The CDR3: CASSLDRDDQPQHF. The CDR3 DNA follows: TGTGCCAGCAGCTTGGACAGGGACGATCAGCCCCAGCATTTT.

The chain has TRBV6-1 and TRBJ1-5; TRBD1 matches at 7 bases. CDR1 is MNHNS and CDR2 is SASEGT in the germline V gene. The CDR3 is made up of 13 amino acids. With V trimmed by 4 bases and J by 7 bases, 4 bases remained unmatched. The CDR3 bases are TGTGCCAGCAGTGGACAGGGATACCAGCCCCAGCATTTT. It yields the protein CASSGQGYQPQHF.